Detailed here is one T cell receptor (beta chain). This entry is derived from a study of control samples from healthy donors and cancer patients. The V gene's germline CDR1 is SGHNT and CDR2 YYREEE (reference sequence). This CDR3 contains 15 residues. V dropped 4 bases and J dropped 1 base, with 13 bases sitting between them. Data came from immunoSEQ multiplex PCR; TCRdb stores just in-frame clones and leaves some out. Of fewer than 70,000 clones in the sample, roughly 92% are singletons; the top ten hold 3.5% to 4.5%. The J gene is TRBJ2-3, the V gene TRBV5-4; the D is unclear. Input material: blood. The receptor's source is a man aged 25-45 years in good health. The CDR3 DNA reads as TGTGCCAGCAGCCCATCCCATTATGGCACAGATACGCAGTATTTT. This codes for CASSPSHYGTDTQYF.